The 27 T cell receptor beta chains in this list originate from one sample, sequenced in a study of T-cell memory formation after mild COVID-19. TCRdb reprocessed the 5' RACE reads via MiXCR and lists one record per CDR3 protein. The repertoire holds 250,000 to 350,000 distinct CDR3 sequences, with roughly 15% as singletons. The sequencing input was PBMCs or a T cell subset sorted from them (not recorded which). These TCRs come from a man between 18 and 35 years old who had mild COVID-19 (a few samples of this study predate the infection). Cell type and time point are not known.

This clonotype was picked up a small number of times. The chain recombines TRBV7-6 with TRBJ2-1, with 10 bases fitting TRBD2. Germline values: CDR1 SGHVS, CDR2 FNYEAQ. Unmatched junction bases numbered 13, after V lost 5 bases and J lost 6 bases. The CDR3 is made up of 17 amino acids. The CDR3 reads CASSPILSGGAFNEQFF. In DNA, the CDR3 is TGTGCCAGCAGCCCCATATTGAGCGGGGGGGCATTCAATGAGCAGTTCTTC.

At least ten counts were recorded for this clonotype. The CDR3 loop is CASSLIVGNTGELFF. CDR3 sequence (DNA): TGTGCCAGCAGCTTAATTGTCGGGAACACCGGGGAGCTGTTTTTT. The chain joins TRBV7-6 to TRBJ2-2; no clear D gene. Germline CDR1 is SGHVS and CDR2 is FNYEAQ. V was cut by 2 bases and J by 1 base, with 8 bases left in between. CDR3 length equals 15 residues. The variable domain in full, completed from reference TRBV7-6 and TRBJ2-2, reads GAGVSQSPRYKVTKRGQDVALRCDPISGHVSLYWYRQALGQGPEFLTYFNYEAQQDKSGLPNDRFSAERPEGSISTLTIQRTEQRDSAMYRCASSLIVGNTGELFFGEGSRLTVL.

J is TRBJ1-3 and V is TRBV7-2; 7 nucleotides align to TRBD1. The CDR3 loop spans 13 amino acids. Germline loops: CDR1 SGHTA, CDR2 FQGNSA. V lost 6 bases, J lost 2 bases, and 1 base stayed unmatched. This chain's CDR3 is CASSDRAGNTIYF. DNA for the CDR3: TGTGCCAGCAGTGACAGGGCTGGAAACACCATATATTTT.

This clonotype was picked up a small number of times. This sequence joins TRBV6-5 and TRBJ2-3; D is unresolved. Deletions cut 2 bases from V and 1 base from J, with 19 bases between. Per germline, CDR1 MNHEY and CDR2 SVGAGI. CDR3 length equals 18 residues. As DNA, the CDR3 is TGTGCCAGCAGTTACCGTCGGCTACCCAGGACCGGCACAGATACGCAGTATTTT. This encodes CASSYRRLPRTGTDTQYF.

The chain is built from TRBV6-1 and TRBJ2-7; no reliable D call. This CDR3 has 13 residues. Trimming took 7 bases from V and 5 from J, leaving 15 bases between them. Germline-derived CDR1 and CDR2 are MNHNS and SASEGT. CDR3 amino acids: CASTEDPSDEQYF. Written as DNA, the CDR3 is TGTGCCAGCACCGAAGACCCCTCAGACGAGCAGTACTTC.

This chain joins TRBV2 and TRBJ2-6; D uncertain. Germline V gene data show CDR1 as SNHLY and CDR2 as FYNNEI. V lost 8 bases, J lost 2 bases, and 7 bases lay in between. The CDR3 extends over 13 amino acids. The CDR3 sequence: CASGLAGANVLTF. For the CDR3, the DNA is TGTGCCAGCGGGCTTGCTGGGGCCAACGTCCTGACTTTC.

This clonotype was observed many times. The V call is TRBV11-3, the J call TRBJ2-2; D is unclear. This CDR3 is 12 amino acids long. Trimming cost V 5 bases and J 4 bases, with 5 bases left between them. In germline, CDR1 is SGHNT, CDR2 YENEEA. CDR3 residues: CASSPSTGELFF. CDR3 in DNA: TGTGCCAGCAGCCCCAGCACCGGGGAGCTGTTTTTT.

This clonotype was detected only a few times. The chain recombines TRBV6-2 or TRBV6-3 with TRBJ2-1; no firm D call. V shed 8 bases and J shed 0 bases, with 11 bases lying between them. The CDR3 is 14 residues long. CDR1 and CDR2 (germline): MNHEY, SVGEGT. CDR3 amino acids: CASLIGSSYNEQFF. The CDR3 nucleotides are TGTGCCAGCCTCATCGGAAGCTCCTACAATGAGCAGTTCTTC.

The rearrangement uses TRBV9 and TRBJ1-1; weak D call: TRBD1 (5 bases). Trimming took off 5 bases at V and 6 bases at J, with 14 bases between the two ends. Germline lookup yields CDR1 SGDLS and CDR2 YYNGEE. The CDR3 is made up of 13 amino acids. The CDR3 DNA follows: TGTGCCAGCAGTCGTGGGCAGGGCTCTGAAGCTTTCTTT. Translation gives CASSRGQGSEAFF.

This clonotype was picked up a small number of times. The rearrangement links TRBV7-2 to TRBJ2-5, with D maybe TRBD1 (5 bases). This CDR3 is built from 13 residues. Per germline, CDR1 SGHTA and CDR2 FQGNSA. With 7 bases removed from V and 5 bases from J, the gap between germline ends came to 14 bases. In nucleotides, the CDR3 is TGTGCCAGCACCATCAGGGTGGAGGAGACCCAGTACTTC. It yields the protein CASTIRVEETQYF.

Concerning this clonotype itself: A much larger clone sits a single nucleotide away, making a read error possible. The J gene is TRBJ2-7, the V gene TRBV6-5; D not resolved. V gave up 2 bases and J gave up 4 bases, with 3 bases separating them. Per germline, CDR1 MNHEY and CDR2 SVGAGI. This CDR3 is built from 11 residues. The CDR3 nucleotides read TGTGCCAGCAGTTACGCGTACGAGCAGTACTTC. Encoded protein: CASSYAYEQYF.

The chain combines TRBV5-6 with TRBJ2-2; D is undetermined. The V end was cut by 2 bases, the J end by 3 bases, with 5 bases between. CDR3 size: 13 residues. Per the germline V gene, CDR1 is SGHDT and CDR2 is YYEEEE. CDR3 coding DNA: TGTGCCAGCAGCTTTTCCGACACCGGGGAGCTGTTTTTT. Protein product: CASSFSDTGELFF. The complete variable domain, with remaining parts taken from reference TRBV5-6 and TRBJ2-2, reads DAGVTQSPTHLIKTRGQQVTLRCSPKSGHDTVSWYQQALGQGPQFIFQYYEEEERQRGNFPDRFSGHQFPNYSSELNVNALLLGDSALYLCASSFSDTGELFFGEGSRLTVL.

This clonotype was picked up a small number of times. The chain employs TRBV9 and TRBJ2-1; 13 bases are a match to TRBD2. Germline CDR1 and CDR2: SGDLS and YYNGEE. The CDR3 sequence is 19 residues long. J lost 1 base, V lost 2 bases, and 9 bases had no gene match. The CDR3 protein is CASSVGDSTSGGSYNEQFF. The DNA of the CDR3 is TGTGCCAGCAGCGTGGGTGATTCGACTAGCGGGGGGTCCTACAATGAGCAGTTCTTC.

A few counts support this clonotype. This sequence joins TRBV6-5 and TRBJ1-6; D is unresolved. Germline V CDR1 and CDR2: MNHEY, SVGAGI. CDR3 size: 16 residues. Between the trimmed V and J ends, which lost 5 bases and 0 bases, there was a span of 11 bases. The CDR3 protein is CASSRTWSSYNSPLHF. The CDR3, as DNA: TGTGCCAGCAGTCGCACATGGAGCTCCTATAATTCACCCCTCCACTTT.

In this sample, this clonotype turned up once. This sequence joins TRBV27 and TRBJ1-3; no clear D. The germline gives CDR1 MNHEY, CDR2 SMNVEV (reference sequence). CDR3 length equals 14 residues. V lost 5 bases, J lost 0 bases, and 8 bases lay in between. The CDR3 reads CASSPLDSGNTIYF. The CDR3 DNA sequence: TGTGCCAGCAGTCCCCTAGACTCTGGAAACACCATATATTTT.

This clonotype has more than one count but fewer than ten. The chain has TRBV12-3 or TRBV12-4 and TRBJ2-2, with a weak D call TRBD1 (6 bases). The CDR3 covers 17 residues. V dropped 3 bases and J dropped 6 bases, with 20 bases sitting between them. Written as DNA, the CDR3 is TGTGCCAGCAGTTTGCAGGGGACGATGTTTGTTGCCGGGGAGCTGTTTTTT. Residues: CASSLQGTMFVAGELFF.

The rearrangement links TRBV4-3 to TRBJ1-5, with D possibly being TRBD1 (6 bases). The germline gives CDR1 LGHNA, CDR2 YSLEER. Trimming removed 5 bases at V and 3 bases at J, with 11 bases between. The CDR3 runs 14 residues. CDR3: CASSERDTNQPQHF. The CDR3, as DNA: TGCGCCAGCAGCGAGAGGGACACCAATCAGCCCCAGCATTTT.

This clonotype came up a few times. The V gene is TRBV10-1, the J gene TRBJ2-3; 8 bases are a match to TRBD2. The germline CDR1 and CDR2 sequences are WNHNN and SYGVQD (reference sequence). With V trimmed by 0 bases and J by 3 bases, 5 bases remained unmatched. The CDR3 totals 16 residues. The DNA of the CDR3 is TGCGCCAGCAGTGAGTCGAAAGCGGGGGAAACAGATACGCAGTATTTT. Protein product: CASSESKAGETDTQYF.

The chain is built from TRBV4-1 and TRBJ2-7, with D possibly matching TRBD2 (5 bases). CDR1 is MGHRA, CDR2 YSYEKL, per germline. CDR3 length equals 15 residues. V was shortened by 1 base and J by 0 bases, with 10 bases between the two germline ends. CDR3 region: CASSQVVGVSYEQYV. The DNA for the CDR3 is TGCGCCAGCAGCCAAGTGGTCGGGGTCTCCTACGAGCAGTACGTC.

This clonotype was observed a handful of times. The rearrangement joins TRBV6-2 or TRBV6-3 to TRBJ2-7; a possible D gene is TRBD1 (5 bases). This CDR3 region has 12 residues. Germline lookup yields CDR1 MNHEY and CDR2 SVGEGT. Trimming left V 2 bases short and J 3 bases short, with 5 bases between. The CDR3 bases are TGTGCCAGCAGTTACAGGGGCTACGAGCAGTACGTC. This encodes CASSYRGYEQYV.

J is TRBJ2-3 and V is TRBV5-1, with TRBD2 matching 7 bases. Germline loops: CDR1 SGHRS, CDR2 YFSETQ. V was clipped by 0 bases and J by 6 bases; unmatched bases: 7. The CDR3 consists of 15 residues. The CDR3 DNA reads TGCGCCAGCAGCTTGGGGCGGAGGGGAGGGGATACGCAGTATTTT. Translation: CASSLGRRGGDTQYF.

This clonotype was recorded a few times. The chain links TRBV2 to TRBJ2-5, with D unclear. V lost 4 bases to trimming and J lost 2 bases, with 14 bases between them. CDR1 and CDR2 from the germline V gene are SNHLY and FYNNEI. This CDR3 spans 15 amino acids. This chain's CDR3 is CASSGGLGKQETQYF. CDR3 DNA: TGTGCCAGCAGTGGGGGTCTCGGAAAGCAAGAGACCCAGTACTTC.

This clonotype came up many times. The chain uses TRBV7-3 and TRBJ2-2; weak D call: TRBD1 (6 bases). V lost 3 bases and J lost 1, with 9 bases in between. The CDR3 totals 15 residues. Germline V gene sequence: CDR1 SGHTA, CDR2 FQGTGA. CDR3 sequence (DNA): TGTGCCAGCAGCTTTACAGGGCTGAACACCGGGGAGCTGTTTTTT. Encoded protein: CASSFTGLNTGELFF.

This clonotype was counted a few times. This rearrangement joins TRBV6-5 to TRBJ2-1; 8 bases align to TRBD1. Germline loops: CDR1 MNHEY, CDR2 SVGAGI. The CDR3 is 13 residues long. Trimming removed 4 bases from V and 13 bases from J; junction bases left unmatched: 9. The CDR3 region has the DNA TGTGCCAGCAGTTCCATCACCGGGACAGGACAGTTCTTC. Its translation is CASSSITGTGQFF.

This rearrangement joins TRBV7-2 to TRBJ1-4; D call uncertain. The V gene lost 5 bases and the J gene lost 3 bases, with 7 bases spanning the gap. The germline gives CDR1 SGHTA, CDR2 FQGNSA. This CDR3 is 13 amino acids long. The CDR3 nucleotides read TGTGCCAGCAGCCCCCAGGCTAATGAAAAACTGTTTTTT. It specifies CASSPQANEKLFF.

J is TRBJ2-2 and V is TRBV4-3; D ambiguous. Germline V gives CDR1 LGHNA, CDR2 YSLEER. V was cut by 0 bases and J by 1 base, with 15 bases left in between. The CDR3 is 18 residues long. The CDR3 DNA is TGCGCCAGCAGCCAAGAAGCCCTCCGGCCTCTGAACACCGGGGAGCTGTTTTTT. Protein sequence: CASSQEALRPLNTGELFF.

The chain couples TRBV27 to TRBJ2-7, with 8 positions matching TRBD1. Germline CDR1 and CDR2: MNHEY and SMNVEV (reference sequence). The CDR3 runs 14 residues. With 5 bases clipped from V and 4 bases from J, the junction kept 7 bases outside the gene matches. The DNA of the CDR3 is TGTGCCAGCAGTAAGCGGACAGGGCCATACGAGCAGTACTTC. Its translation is CASSKRTGPYEQYF.